These 32 T cell receptor beta chains came from one sample sequenced in a study of response to subunit inactivated influenza vaccine (dated by TCRdb to the late 2010s). The library was built by means of RT-PCR. Instrument used: Illumina HiSeq 2500. TCRdb took the public reads, trimmed them with fastp at Q25, ran MiXCR for clone calling and kept in-frame beta chains. Merged by CDR3 protein, the rows form single entries marked with the most common genes and DNA. The sample table shows 650,000 to 800,000 distinct CDR3 sequences, and approximately 15% are seen once. The ten largest clonotypes hold roughly 6.4% of the sample. Source: PBMCs from blood, taken 14 days before vaccination. The source is a man aged 50 to 59 who received an inactivated influenza vaccine. Donor details come from another sample of the same person, matched by shared clones.

J is TRBJ2-7 and V is TRBV4-1, with no clear D. The CDR3 is made up of 14 amino acids. The germline CDR1 and CDR2 sequences are MGHRA and YSYEKL. Trimming pared 1 base from V and 2 bases from J, leaving 9 bases between. CDR3 DNA: TGCGCCAGCAGCCAAGGTACCCCCGCCTACGAGCAGTACTTC. It translates to CASSQGTPAYEQYF.

The chain has TRBV12-3 or TRBV12-4 and TRBJ2-1, with D possibly matching TRBD2 (5 bases). The CDR3 sequence is 14 residues long. The V and J ends lost 6 bases and 3 bases respectively, with 12 bases between them. CDR3 sequence: CASRDSQIYNEQFF. The CDR3 coding sequence is TGTGCCAGCAGGGACTCTCAAATCTACAATGAGCAGTTCTTC.

V usage is TRBV12-3 or TRBV12-4 and J usage is TRBJ1-1; D unclear. V lost 3 bases and J lost 4, with 9 bases in between. CDR3 size: 13 residues. CDR3 nucleotides: TGTGCCAGCAGTTTTGGGGTGAGCACTGAAGCTTTCTTT. Translating gives CASSFGVSTEAFF.

This clonotype has just a few counts. The V call is TRBV27, the J call TRBJ2-3; 7 nucleotides align to TRBD1. Germline lookup yields CDR1 MNHEY and CDR2 SMNVEV (reference sequence). This CDR3 is 15 amino acids long. V lost 5 bases and J lost 2; bases outside the gene matches: 7. The CDR3 region is CASSRGTVYTDTQYF. DNA of the CDR3: TGTGCCAGCAGTAGAGGGACAGTCTACACAGATACGCAGTATTTT.

CDR3 residues: CASSLSTLTQGDTQYF. The DNA for the CDR3 is TGTGCCAGCAGCTTGAGTACTCTCACTCAAGGAGATACGCAGTATTTT. The chain recombines TRBV7-2 with TRBJ2-3; D is unclear. Germline lookup yields CDR1 SGHTA and CDR2 FQGNSA. The CDR3 runs to 16 residues. The ends were cut back, 3 bases at V and 5 bases at J, with 18 bases in the middle.

This rearrangement joins TRBV7-2 to TRBJ2-7; 9 bases fit TRBD2. The CDR3 covers 15 residues. Germline CDR1 is SGHTA and CDR2 is FQGNSA. The ends lost 3 bases at V and 5 bases at J; junction bases unmatched: 8. CDR3 sequence (DNA): TGTGCCAGCAGCTTCTATAGCGGGAGCGGGAACGAGCAGTACTTC. Translation: CASSFYSGSGNEQYF.

This clonotype was seen repeatedly, ten times or more. V is TRBV7-2 and J is TRBJ2-7; no reliable D call. This CDR3 spans 14 amino acids. Trimming removed 1 base from V and 3 bases from J, with 10 bases in between. From germline, CDR1 is SGHTA and CDR2 FQGNSA. As DNA, the CDR3 is TGTGCCAGCAGCTTAGTGGTCGGTAACTACGAGCAGTACTTC. Encoded protein: CASSLVVGNYEQYF. The full variable domain, its missing parts supplied by reference TRBV7-2 and TRBJ2-7, is GAGVSQSPSNKVTEKGKDVELRCDPISGHTALYWYRQSLGQGLEFLIYFQGNSAPDKSGLPSDRFSAERTGGSVSTLTIQRTQQEDSAVYLCASSLVVGNYEQYFGPGTRLTVT.

The table lists this clonotype with many counts. V gene TRBV7-9 combines with J gene TRBJ2-1; 7 nucleotides align to TRBD1. Germline assignment: CDR1 SEHNR and CDR2 FQNEAQ (reference sequence). This CDR3 spans 16 amino acids. Trimming removed 5 bases from V and 0 bases from J; junction bases left unmatched: 7. The CDR3 loop is CASSTGQASSYNEQFF. DNA for the CDR3: TGTGCCAGCAGCACCGGACAGGCGAGCTCCTACAATGAGCAGTTCTTC.

The CDR3 DNA follows: TGTGCCAGCAGCCAATCGGGGGCCCTCTCCTACGAGCAGTACTTC. This encodes CASSQSGALSYEQYF. The genes are TRBV3-1 and TRBJ2-7; D may match TRBD1 or TRBD2 (6 bases each). The CDR3 loop spans 15 amino acids. Germline-derived CDR1 and CDR2 are LGHDT and YNNKEL (reference sequence). The ends were cut back, 2 bases at V and 0 bases at J, with 11 bases in the middle.

The chain carries TRBV12-3 or TRBV12-4 and TRBJ2-3, with 10 bases that match TRBD2. J was trimmed by 4 bases and V by 4 bases; bases with no gene match: 8. The CDR3 contains 16 residues. The CDR3, as DNA: TGTGCCAGCAGTTCGGCTAGCGGGAGTTCCCCAGATACGCAGTATTTT. Its translation is CASSSASGSSPDTQYF.

The table lists this clonotype with a few counts. V and J are TRBV10-3 and TRBJ2-1; TRBD2 is a possible D gene (6 bases). The CDR3 length is 15 residues. Germline V CDR1 and CDR2: ENHRY, SYGVKD. Trimming shortened V by 0 bases and J by 1 base, and 7 bases separated the two germline ends. DNA of the CDR3: TGTGCCATCAGTGAGTCGGCGGGATCCTACAATGAGCAGTTCTTC. It is translated as CAISESAGSYNEQFF.

This clonotype was observed a handful of times. The V call is TRBV28, the J call TRBJ2-1, with TRBD2 matching over 7 bases. Germline trimming cut 2 bases from V and 5 bases from J; bases unmatched to any gene: 6. Germline V gene data show CDR1 as MDHEN and CDR2 as SYDVKM. The CDR3 totals 15 residues. CDR3: CASSLEAGSHNEQFF. In nucleotides, the CDR3 is TGTGCCAGCAGTTTAGAAGCGGGGTCCCACAATGAGCAGTTCTTC.

This clonotype came up a few times. V usage is TRBV4-2 and J usage is TRBJ2-1; perhaps TRBD2 as D (5 bases). The germline V gene has CDR1 LGHNA and CDR2 YNFKEQ. The ends were cut back, 2 bases at V and 7 bases at J, with 21 bases in the middle. This CDR3 is built from 17 residues. The CDR3 bases are TGTGCCAGCAGCCAACGTCAGGTGGCGGGTAGTGGGAATGAGCAGTTCTTC. Translation gives CASSQRQVAGSGNEQFF.

The CDR3 here is CASSLLGVNEQYF. CDR3 sequence (DNA): TGTGCCAGCAGCCTTTTAGGGGTCAACGAGCAGTACTTC. The chain recombines TRBV14 with TRBJ2-7; D may be TRBD1 (5 bases). Trimming pared 4 bases from V and 5 bases from J, leaving 12 bases between. Germline V gene data show CDR1 as SGHDN and CDR2 as FVKESK. The CDR3 extends over 13 amino acids.

The CDR3 here is CASSPGLAGEFEQFF. The CDR3 DNA sequence: TGCGCCAGCAGCCCAGGACTAGCGGGGGAATTCGAGCAGTTCTTC. The genes are TRBV5-1 and TRBJ2-1, with 13 bases matching TRBD2. Per the germline V gene, CDR1 is SGHRS and CDR2 is YFSETQ. The CDR3 contains 15 residues. Unmatched junction bases numbered 8, after V lost 4 bases and J lost 10 bases.

The chain couples TRBV5-1 to TRBJ2-5; TRBD1 matches at 10 bases. This CDR3 spans 15 amino acids. Germline V gives CDR1 SGHRS, CDR2 YFSETQ. The V and J ends lost 4 bases and 4 bases, in that order; junction bases with no gene match: 7. CDR3 nucleotides: TGCGCCAGCAGCCCCGACAGGGGGCTTTTAGAGACCCAGTACTTC. Its translation: CASSPDRGLLETQYF.

This clonotype occurred many times. The V gene is TRBV29-1, the J gene TRBJ2-7; weak D call: TRBD2 (6 bases). V shed 2 bases and J shed 7 bases, with 12 bases lying between them. Germline V lookup: CDR1 SQVTM, CDR2 ANQGSEA. CDR3 length: 12 residues. CDR3 bases: TGCAGCGTTGAATTGGGAGGAGGAGAGCAGTACTTC. Translating it yields CSVELGGGEQYF.

The sample holds a few counts of this clonotype. This chain connects TRBV5-6 to TRBJ1-2; possible D gene TRBD1, 6 bases. Germline CDR1 is SGHDT and CDR2 is YYEEEE. V was cut by 4 bases and J by 5 bases, with 15 bases left in between. The length of the CDR3 is 14 residues. CDR3: CASSLLGAEYGYTF. CDR3 DNA sequence: TGTGCCAGCAGCCTTTTGGGGGCGGAGTATGGCTACACCTTC.

The rearrangement joins TRBV6-1 to TRBJ1-6; D not resolved. Germline CDR1 MNHNS, CDR2 SASEGT. V was clipped by 3 bases and J by 9 bases, with 3 bases between them. The CDR3 covers 11 residues. CDR3 DNA: TGTGCCAGCAGTGACGTTTCACCCCTCCACTTT. Translating gives CASSDVSPLHF.

This clonotype was recorded a few times. The V call is TRBV7-9, the J call TRBJ2-3, with D perhaps given as TRBD1 or TRBD2 (5 bases each). Germline V gives CDR1 SEHNR, CDR2 FQNEAQ (reference sequence). The CDR3 sequence is 13 residues long. V lost 7 bases and J 4 bases, leaving 12 bases between the germline ends. Written as DNA, the CDR3 is TGTGCCAGCAATGGGGGAGTGTCAGATACGCAGTATTTT. Translated: CASNGGVSDTQYF.

The gene calls are TRBV2 and TRBJ1-5, with D perhaps TRBD1 (5 bases). V gave up 4 bases and J gave up 6 bases, with 13 bases separating them. Germline loops: CDR1 SNHLY, CDR2 FYNNEI. This CDR3 spans 14 amino acids. The CDR3 nucleotides read TGTGCCAGCAGTGTAGTTAGGGGTACTCAGCCCCAGCATTTT. It codes for CASSVVRGTQPQHF.

The chain links TRBV29-1 to TRBJ2-1, with TRBD2 as a possible D gene (6 bases). Germline loops: CDR1 SQVTM, CDR2 ANQGSEA. V lost 6 bases and J 4 bases, leaving 10 bases between the germline ends. The CDR3 is made up of 12 amino acids. The DNA for the CDR3 is TGCAGCGTCGGTAGCGGATACAATGAGCAGTTCTTC. This translates into CSVGSGYNEQFF.

The J gene is TRBJ1-5, the V gene TRBV7-2; D is undetermined. Germline lookup yields CDR1 SGHTA and CDR2 FQGNSA. V was trimmed by 2 bases and J by 6 bases, leaving 8 bases between them. The CDR3 is 13 amino acids. The CDR3, as DNA: TGTGCCAGCAGCTTATCAGCCCCTCAGCCCCAGCATTTT. It encodes CASSLSAPQPQHF.

This rearrangement joins TRBV2 to TRBJ2-1; D is possibly TRBD2 (6 bases). V lost 6 bases and J 6 bases, leaving 21 bases between the germline ends. The CDR3 totals 16 residues. CDR1 is SNHLY, CDR2 FYNNEI, per germline. The DNA of the CDR3 is TGTGCCAGCAGCCCCGGGACTCTCCATGAGCCCAATGAGCAGTTCTTC. It codes for CASSPGTLHEPNEQFF.

The chain combines TRBV30 with TRBJ2-3, with D possibly matching TRBD1 (6 bases). V was cut by 5 bases and J by 1 base, with 16 bases left in between. The CDR3 is 15 amino acids. Germline loops: CDR1 GTSNPN, CDR2 SVGIG (reference sequence). The CDR3 nucleotides are TGTGCCTGGCACAAACCGGGACAACGCACAGATACGCAGTATTTT. This gives the protein CAWHKPGQRTDTQYF. The whole variable domain, remainder taken from reference TRBV30 and TRBJ2-3, is SQTIHQWPATLVQPVGSPLSLECTVEGTSNPNLYWYRQAAGRGLQLLFYSVGIGQISSEVPQNLSASRPQDRQFILSSKKLLLSDSGFYLCAWHKPGQRTDTQYFGPGTRLTVL.

The chain couples TRBV20-1 to TRBJ1-2; D is possibly TRBD1 (5 bases). The CDR3 has 15 amino acids. V was pared by 3 bases and J by 0 bases, with 14 bases between. Looked up from germline, CDR1 is DFQATT and CDR2 is SNEGSKA (reference sequence). CDR3: CSASPTVFTNYGYTF. The CDR3 region has the DNA TGCAGTGCTAGTCCGACAGTTTTTACTAACTATGGCTACACCTTC.

This clonotype was found many times. The chain links TRBV29-1 to TRBJ2-1; possible D gene TRBD1, 6 bases. CDR1 is SQVTM, CDR2 ANQGSEA, per germline. The CDR3 consists of 11 residues. The germline V and J ends were trimmed by 7 bases and 7 bases, with 11 bases remaining between them. The CDR3 is CSANRVNEQFF. Here the CDR3 DNA reads TGCAGCGCAAACAGGGTAAATGAGCAGTTCTTC.

This clonotype has only a few counts. The chain combines TRBV4-1 with TRBJ2-2; 8 bases are shared with TRBD1. The germline V gene encodes CDR1 MGHRA and CDR2 YSYEKL. This CDR3 spans 19 amino acids. With V trimmed by 3 bases and J by 0 bases, 12 bases remained unmatched. CDR3 nucleotide sequence: TGCGCCAGCAGCCACGCAATTCTCCGGGACAGGACGAACACCGGGGAGCTGTTTTTT. Its translation is CASSHAILRDRTNTGELFF.

This clonotype was counted a few times. The chain has TRBV20-1 and TRBJ2-1; D may be TRBD2 (6 bases). V was shortened by 6 bases and J by 9 bases, with 12 bases between the two germline ends. The CDR3 contains 11 residues. From germline, CDR1 is DFQATT and CDR2 SNEGSKA (reference sequence). The CDR3 nucleotides read TGCAGTGCCCATACCGGGAGTGAGCAGTTCTTC. It translates to CSAHTGSEQFF.

Only a few counts were recorded for this clonotype. V is TRBV28 and J is TRBJ1-1; D is unresolved. There are 13 residues in the CDR3. V lost 7 bases and J lost 8, with 17 bases in between. Germline CDR1 reads MDHEN; CDR2 reads SYDVKM. The CDR3: CASTSLATEEAFF. CDR3 nucleotides: TGTGCCAGCACCTCTTTGGCTACAGAAGAAGCTTTCTTT.

The chain has TRBV5-5 and TRBJ2-7; no firm D call. The V and J ends lost 2 bases and 1 base respectively, with 10 bases between them. This CDR3 has 14 amino acids. Per germline, CDR1 SGHKS and CDR2 YYEKEE (reference sequence). As DNA, the CDR3 is TGTGCCAGCAGCTTCGTGGGGAAGTCCTACGAGCAGTACTTC. Residues: CASSFVGKSYEQYF.

V is TRBV20-1 and J is TRBJ2-3; no definite D call. V lost 3 bases to trimming and J lost 4 bases, with 17 bases between them. CDR3 length equals 15 residues. From germline, CDR1 is DFQATT and CDR2 SNEGSKA (reference sequence). The CDR3 DNA reads as TGCAGTGCTAGCCCCCTCTCAATCGGCCCAGATACGCAGTATTTT. Translating it yields CSASPLSIGPDTQYF.